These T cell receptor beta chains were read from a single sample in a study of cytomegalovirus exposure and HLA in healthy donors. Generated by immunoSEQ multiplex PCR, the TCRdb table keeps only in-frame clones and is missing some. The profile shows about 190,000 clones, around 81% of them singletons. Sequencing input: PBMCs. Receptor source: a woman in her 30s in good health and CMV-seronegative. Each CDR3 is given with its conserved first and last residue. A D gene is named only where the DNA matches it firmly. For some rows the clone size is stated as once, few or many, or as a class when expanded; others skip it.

CDR3: CSVDEGNTGELFF; DNA: TGCAGCGTTGATGAGGGGAACACCGGGGAGCTGTTTTTT; V: TRBV29-1; J: TRBJ2-2; size: NA; D: NA; length: 13
CDR3: CASRPDRVTGSEKLFF; DNA: TGTGCCAGCAGACCCGATCGGGTGACAGGGAGTGAAAAACTGTTTTTT; V: TRBV2; J: TRBJ1-4; size: NA; D: TRBD1; length: 16
CDR3: CASSYRTGGATESSYEQYF; DNA: TGTGCCAGCAGCTACCGGACAGGGGGCGCGACTGAGAGCTCCTACGAGCAGTACTTC; V: TRBV7-2; J: TRBJ2-7; size: once; D: TRBD1; length: 19
CDR3: CATNRQGGSPLHF; DNA: TGTGCCACCAACAGACAGGGCGGCTCACCCCTCCACTTT; V: TRBV6-5; J: TRBJ1-6; size: NA; D: TRBD1; length: 13
CDR3: CASSRSYGGTQYF; DNA: TGTGCCAGTAGTCGGTCCTATGGGGGGACCCAATACTTC; V: TRBV19; J: TRBJ2-5; size: NA; D: NA; length: 13
CDR3: CASTPSQGGPRNTGELFF; DNA: TGTGCCAGCACTCCTTCCCAGGGTGGCCCCCGAAACACCGGGGAGCTGTTTTTT; V: TRBV6-7; J: TRBJ2-2; size: NA; D: NA; length: 18
CDR3: CASSLTGAGTSYEQYF; DNA: TGTGCCAGCAGCTTAACAGGGGCCGGTACATCCTACGAGCAGTACTTC; V: TRBV7-9; J: TRBJ2-7; size: NA; D: TRBD1; length: 16
CDR3: CASSAKRTGKDLF; DNA: TGTGCCAGCAGCGCTAAGAGGACGGGAAAAGACCTGTTT; V: TRBV9; J: TRBJ1-5; size: NA; D: NA; length: 13
CDR3: CRASGGYGYTF; DNA: TGCAGGGCCTCCGGCGGCTATGGCTACACCTTC; V: TRBV20-1; J: TRBJ1-2; size: NA; D: NA; length: 11
CDR3: CATSRVPPPLNYGYTF; DNA: TGTGCCACCAGCAGAGTACCCCCCCCACTTAACTATGGCTACACCTTC; V: TRBV15; J: TRBJ1-2; size: NA; D: NA; length: 16
CDR3: CASSSRGQGNNYGYTF; DNA: TGTGCCAGCAGTTCCAGGGGACAGGGGAATAACTATGGCTACACCTTC; V: TRBV28; J: TRBJ1-2; size: NA; D: TRBD1; length: 16
CDR3: CASSSGPQGEKLFF; DNA: TGTGCCAGCTCTTCCGGGCCACAGGGTGAAAAACTGTTTTTT; V: TRBV18; J: TRBJ1-4; size: NA; D: NA; length: 14
CDR3: CATSRDRGIPYGYTF; DNA: TGTGCCACCAGCAGAGATCGGGGGATCCCCTATGGCTACACCTTC; V: TRBV15; J: TRBJ1-2; size: NA; D: NA; length: 15
CDR3: CASSQEPQGPSGNTIYF; DNA: TGCGCCAGCAGCCAAGAACCACAGGGGCCATCTGGAAACACCATATATTTT; V: TRBV4-3; J: TRBJ1-3; size: NA; D: TRBD1; length: 17
CDR3: CAWSVIAGGDTQYF; DNA: TGTGCCTGGAGTGTAATAGCGGGAGGAGATACGCAGTATTTT; V: TRBV30; J: TRBJ2-3; size: NA; D: TRBD2; length: 14
CDR3: CASSQGGLITTNEKLFF; DNA: TGCGCCAGCAGCCAAGGGGGACTGATTACAACTAATGAAAAACTGTTTTTT; V: TRBV4-3; J: TRBJ1-4; size: NA; D: NA; length: 17
CDR3: CASSLQQSNQPQHF; DNA: TGTGCCAGCAGCTTACAACAGAGCAATCAGCCCCAGCATTTT; V: TRBV7-8; J: TRBJ1-5; size: NA; D: NA; length: 14
CDR3: CASSLGLAGPEEAQYF; DNA: TGCGCCAGCAGCTTGGGTCTAGCGGGTCCAGAAGAGGCCCAGTACTTC; V: TRBV5-1; J: TRBJ2-5; size: NA; D: TRBD2; length: 16
CDR3: CASSSQPGTELFF; DNA: TGTGCCAGCAGCTCCCAGCCGGGGACAGAACTGTTTTTT; V: TRBV11-2; J: TRBJ1-4; size: few; D: TRBD1; length: 13
CDR3: CAGGQGPYEQYF; DNA: TGTGCCGGTGGACAGGGCCCCTACGAGCAGTACTTC; V: TRBV2; J: TRBJ2-7; size: NA; D: TRBD1; length: 12
CDR3: CASSRGQDTQYF; DNA: TGTGCCAGCAGCCGGGGGCAGGATACGCAGTATTTT; V: TRBV14; J: TRBJ2-3; size: few; D: NA; length: 12
CDR3: CASSDPGQLNTEAFF; DNA: TGTGCCAGCAGTGATCCGGGACAGTTGAACACTGAAGCTTTCTTT; V: TRBV6-1; J: TRBJ1-1; size: NA; D: TRBD1; length: 15
CDR3: CASSPRTGDTEAFF; DNA: TGTGCCAGCTCACCTCGGACAGGGGACACTGAAGCTTTCTTT; V: TRBV18; J: TRBJ1-1; size: once; D: TRBD1; length: 14
CDR3: CASSSGTGAQTQYF; DNA: TGCGCCAGCAGCTCCGGGACAGGGGCACAGACCCAGTACTTC; V: TRBV5-1; J: TRBJ2-5; size: few; D: TRBD1; length: 14
CDR3: CASSTGSPNNEQFF; DNA: TGCGCCAGCAGCACGGGTTCACCAAACAATGAGCAGTTCTTC; V: TRBV10-1; J: TRBJ2-1; size: NA; D: NA; length: 14
CDR3: CATSSPYTGANYGYTF; DNA: TGTGCCACCAGCAGCCCTTATACAGGGGCTAACTATGGCTACACCTTC; V: TRBV15; J: TRBJ1-2; size: NA; D: TRBD1; length: 16
CDR3: CASSPGLVYNEQFF; DNA: TGTGCCAGTTCACCGGGACTAGTCTACAATGAGCAGTTCTTC; V: TRBV19; J: TRBJ2-1; size: once; D: TRBD2; length: 14
CDR3: CASSQNLGQGANEQFF; DNA: TGTGCCAGCAGCCAAAACCTGGGACAGGGGGCGAATGAGCAGTTCTTC; V: TRBV5-4; J: TRBJ2-1; size: NA; D: TRBD1; length: 16
CDR3: CASSLDPASYNEQFF; DNA: TGTGCCAGCAGCTTGGACCCAGCGAGCTACAATGAGCAGTTCTTC; V: TRBV5-6; J: TRBJ2-1; size: NA; D: NA; length: 15
CDR3: CASSRGEETQYF; DNA: TGTGCCAGCAGCCGCGGAGAGGAGACCCAGTACTTC; V: TRBV11-2; J: TRBJ2-5; size: NA; D: NA; length: 12
CDR3: CASRRQGGEHEQYF; DNA: TGTGCCAGCAGGAGACAGGGAGGTGAACACGAGCAGTACTTC; V: TRBV5-6; J: TRBJ2-7; size: NA; D: NA; length: 14
CDR3: CASSLLPLATGNEQFF; DNA: TGCGCCAGCAGCTTGCTTCCACTAGCGACCGGCAATGAGCAGTTCTTC; V: TRBV5-1; J: TRBJ2-1; size: NA; D: TRBD2; length: 16
CDR3: CASSQSEWGGKETQYF; DNA: TGTGCCAGCAGCCAAAGTGAGTGGGGGGGAAAAGAGACCCAGTACTTC; V: TRBV4-2; J: TRBJ2-5; size: NA; D: TRBD2; length: 16
CDR3: CASSQIFGTGTFTYEQYF; DNA: TGCGCCAGCAGCCAAATATTCGGGACAGGTACGTTCACCTACGAGCAGTACTTC; V: TRBV4-1; J: TRBJ2-7; size: NA; D: TRBD1; length: 18
CDR3: CASSADNYGYTF; DNA: TGTGCCAGTAGTGCAGATAACTATGGCTACACCTTC; V: TRBV19; J: TRBJ1-2; size: NA; D: NA; length: 12
CDR3: CASSLAAGPNTEAFF; DNA: TGTGCCAGCAGCTTAGCCGCGGGCCCTAACACTGAAGCTTTCTTT; V: TRBV7-6; J: TRBJ1-1; size: NA; D: NA; length: 15
CDR3: CASRGNGLNTEAFF; DNA: TGTGCCAGCCGGGGGAACGGACTGAACACTGAAGCTTTCTTT; V: TRBV6-1; J: TRBJ1-1; size: few; D: NA; length: 14
CDR3: CASSISRKAPSSYNEQFF; DNA: TGTGCCAGTAGTATCTCGAGGAAAGCGCCCTCCTCCTACAATGAGCAGTTCTTC; V: TRBV19; J: TRBJ2-1; size: NA; D: NA; length: 18
CDR3: CASSEGLAAHYEQYF; DNA: TGTGCCAGCAGCGAGGGACTAGCGGCGCACTACGAGCAGTACTTC; V: TRBV6-1; J: TRBJ2-7; size: NA; D: TRBD2; length: 15
CDR3: CASRARRDGNSPLHF; DNA: TGTGCCAGCAGAGCTAGACGGGATGGGAATTCACCCCTCCACTTT; V: TRBV28; J: TRBJ1-6; size: NA; D: NA; length: 15
CDR3: CASGPGQGQETQYF; DNA: TGTGCCAGCGGTCCGGGACAGGGACAAGAGACCCAGTACTTC; V: TRBV7-9; J: TRBJ2-5; size: NA; D: TRBD1; length: 14
CDR3: CASSPGTGIGDTQYF; DNA: TGTGCCAGCAGCCCCGGGACAGGGATAGGAGATACGCAGTATTTT; V: TRBV6-5; J: TRBJ2-3; size: NA; D: TRBD1; length: 15
CDR3: CASSQDPPQGNEQFF; DNA: TGCGCCAGCAGCCAAGACCCCCCACAGGGAAATGAGCAGTTCTTC; V: TRBV4-3; J: TRBJ2-1; size: NA; D: NA; length: 15
CDR3: CASSANLGQGSYVVGSNYGYTF; DNA: TGTGCCAGCAGCGCGAACTTGGGACAGGGTAGTTATGTGGTGGGATCTAACTATGGCTACACCTTC; V: TRBV21-1; J: TRBJ1-2; size: once; D: NA; length: 22
CDR3: CATLGGTTGVISETQYF; DNA: TGTGCCACTCTTGGAGGGACCACAGGGGTTATATCGGAGACCCAGTACTTC; V: TRBV2; J: TRBJ2-5; size: NA; D: NA; length: 17
CDR3: CASSPTGVDSYEQYF; DNA: TGTGCCAGCAGCCCTACAGGGGTGGACTCCTACGAGCAGTACTTC; V: TRBV9; J: TRBJ2-7; size: NA; D: TRBD1; length: 15
CDR3: CASSQTGTVGEKLFF; DNA: TGTGCCAGCAGTCAGACCGGGACAGTGGGAGAAAAACTGTTTTTT; V: TRBV6-5; J: TRBJ1-4; size: NA; D: TRBD1; length: 15
CDR3: CSVDGQGNNEQFF; DNA: TGCAGCGTGGACGGACAGGGAAACAATGAGCAGTTCTTC; V: TRBV29-1; J: TRBJ2-1; size: NA; D: TRBD1; length: 13
CDR3: CASSLVPGWGAGELFF; DNA: TGCGCCAGCAGCTTGGTTCCAGGGTGGGGTGCCGGGGAGCTGTTTTTT; V: TRBV5-1; J: TRBJ2-2; size: NA; D: NA; length: 16
CDR3: CASSLERGELFF; DNA: TGTGCCAGCAGCTTAGAGCGCGGGGAGCTGTTTTTT; V: TRBV11-2; J: TRBJ2-2; size: NA; D: NA; length: 12
CDR3: CASRVVASGYNEQFF; DNA: TGTGCCAGCCGAGTTGTGGCTAGCGGATACAATGAGCAGTTCTTC; V: TRBV27; J: TRBJ2-1; size: NA; D: TRBD2; length: 15
CDR3: CASSTATVNTEAFF; DNA: TGTGCCAGCAGCACCGCTACAGTTAACACTGAAGCTTTCTTT; V: TRBV28; J: TRBJ1-1; size: NA; D: NA; length: 14
CDR3: CVSSRTQGWDTEAFF; DNA: TGTGTCAGTAGCCGTACACAGGGGTGGGACACTGAAGCTTTCTTT; V: TRBV19; J: TRBJ1-1; size: once; D: TRBD1; length: 15
CDR3: CASSTWTGGNNEQYF; DNA: TGTGCCAGCAGCACCTGGACAGGGGGCAACAACGAGCAGTACTTC; V: TRBV7-2; J: TRBJ2-7; size: NA; D: TRBD1; length: 15